Listed below are T cell receptor beta chains from one sample, sequenced in a study of blood T cell repertoires in COVID-19. TCRdb's table, derived via immunoSEQ multiplex PCR, lists solely in-frame clones and lacks some. The sample carries approximately 70,000 clones, about nine tenths recorded once. The sequenced material came from peripheral blood. These receptors were collected from a human donor in a cohort sampled during active COVID-19. CDR3s include the opening cysteine and the closing phenylalanine or tryptophan. The D gene is left open where the match is weak. A clone size is listed for some rows: how often the clone was seen (once, few, many), or a class if it is expanded.

cdr3_nt,cdr3_aa,j_call,d_call,clone_size,v_call
TGTGCCACCAGTGACCCCGGACAGGGCCTCTACAATGAGCAGTTCTTC,CATSDPGQGLYNEQFF,TRBJ2-1,TRBD1,-,TRBV24-1
TGCGCCGCAGCAGGGGGTTATGGCTACACCTTC,CAAAGGYGYTF,TRBJ1-2,TRBD1,-,TRBV20-1
TGTGCCAGCAGCCGACGAGGGGGCTCCTACGAGCAGTACTTC,CASSRRGGSYEQYF,TRBJ2-7,-,-,TRBV3-1/TRBV3-2
TGTGCCAGTAGTATAGATCCCGATCAGCCCCAGCATTTT,CASSIDPDQPQHF,TRBJ1-5,-,-,TRBV19
TGTGCCAGCAGCTTCGGACTCCTCTTGTCCTACAATGAGCAGTTCTTC,CASSFGLLLSYNEQFF,TRBJ2-1,-,-,TRBV7-6
TGCGCCAGCAGCTTTGGGCACGAGCAGTACTTC,CASSFGHEQYF,TRBJ2-7,-,-,TRBV5-1
TGTGCCAGCAGCCCCGACGCGGGGCCGAGGGAGCAGTACTTC,CASSPDAGPREQYF,TRBJ2-7,-,once,TRBV5-4
TGTGCCAGCAGTGTTTCTCGCGAGGATTCACCCCTCCACTTT,CASSVSREDSPLHF,TRBJ1-6,-,-,TRBV2
TGTGCCAGCAGCCAAGATCTGGGACAATCGAACACTGAAGCTTTCTTT,CASSQDLGQSNTEAFF,TRBJ1-1,-,-,TRBV3-1/TRBV3-2
TGCAGCGTATCTCTAGCGGGGGTCGGGGATGAGCAGTTCTTC,CSVSLAGVGDEQFF,TRBJ2-1,TRBD2,few,TRBV29-1
TGTGCCACCAGTGGGGGGCAGGGGGTCAATAATGAGCAGTTCTTC,CATSGGQGVNNEQFF,TRBJ2-1,TRBD1,-,TRBV24-1
TGTGCCTGGACACAGGGCTCCACTAACTATGGCTACACCTTC,CAWTQGSTNYGYTF,TRBJ1-2,-,-,TRBV30
TGCGCCAGCAGTGAGTCATATAGGGGGCGCGAGCAGTACTTC,CASSESYRGREQYF,TRBJ2-7,TRBD1,few,TRBV10-1
TGTGCCAGCAGTTACTCGTCCGGGGGGCCCACTGAAGCTTTCTTT,CASSYSSGGPTEAFF,TRBJ1-1,-,medium-sized,TRBV6-2/TRBV6-3
TGTGCCAGCAGTGACACTTTAGACAGGGCTGGCAAAAACATTCAGTACTTC,CASSDTLDRAGKNIQYF,TRBJ2-4,TRBD1,-,TRBV7-2
TGCGCCAGCAGCTCTGGAACAGGGGACTTGAACACTGAAGCTTTCTTT,CASSSGTGDLNTEAFF,TRBJ1-1,TRBD1,-,TRBV5-1
TGTGCCAGCTCACCACCACTAGCGGGAGCCTACGAGCAGTACTTC,CASSPPLAGAYEQYF,TRBJ2-7,TRBD2,-,TRBV18
TGTGCCATCAGGGGGGACAGACAAGAGACCCAGTACTTC,CAIRGDRQETQYF,TRBJ2-5,TRBD1,-,TRBV10-3
TGTGCCAGCAGTTATGGGGGGGACTATGGCTACACCTTC,CASSYGGDYGYTF,TRBJ1-2,-,once,TRBV6-5
TGTGCCAGCAGCTTATTGTCCGGCACTGAAGCTTTCTTT,CASSLLSGTEAFF,TRBJ1-1,-,-,TRBV11-2
TGTGCCAGCAGTTACGGACTAGCGGGAGCAACCGGGGAGCTGTTTTTT,CASSYGLAGATGELFF,TRBJ2-2,TRBD2,-,TRBV6-2/TRBV6-3
TGTGCCAGCAGTGAAGCAGTTGGGACAGGGGGAAACACCATATATTTT,CASSEAVGTGGNTIYF,TRBJ1-3,TRBD1,few,TRBV2
TGTGCCAGCAGATTGCTGGGGGGGACCCAGTACTTC,CASRLLGGTQYF,TRBJ2-5,-,-,TRBV6-5
TGTGCCAGCAGCCTTCGGACCGGGATGAACACTGAAGCTTTCTTT,CASSLRTGMNTEAFF,TRBJ1-1,-,-,TRBV14
TGCAGTGCTAGCGGTCAAGAGACCCAGTACTTC,CSASGQETQYF,TRBJ2-5,-,-,TRBV20-1
TGTGCCAGCAATAGTGTGAATGAGCAGTTCTTC,CASNSVNEQFF,TRBJ2-1,-,-,TRBV6-5
TGTGCCAGCAGTCCAGGACAGGGAGGCTACACCTTC,CASSPGQGGYTF,TRBJ1-2,TRBD1,-,TRBV28
TGTGCCAGCAGCTTGGCACTAGCGGGGGGGAGCACAGATACGCAGTATTTT,CASSLALAGGSTDTQYF,TRBJ2-3,TRBD2,-,TRBV5-6
TGCGCCAGCAGCTTCAGCGGGGAGACCCAGTACTTC,CASSFSGETQYF,TRBJ2-5,-,-,TRBV5-1
TGTGCCAGCAGGTATAGCGGGAGCAACACCGGGGAGCTGTTTTTT,CASRYSGSNTGELFF,TRBJ2-2,TRBD2,-,TRBV27
TGCGCCAGCAGCCCCCCGGGGGCGGGGGGCTGGAGCACAGATACGCAGTATTTT,CASSPPGAGGWSTDTQYF,TRBJ2-3,TRBD2,-,TRBV5-1
TGCGCCAGCAGCTTGGGACGGACATCGAGCACTGAAGCTTTCTTT,CASSLGRTSSTEAFF,TRBJ1-1,-,-,TRBV5-1
TGTGCCAGCAAAAGCAACCCCTACAATGAGCAGTTCTTC,CASKSNPYNEQFF,TRBJ2-1,-,-,TRBV6-5
TGTGCCAGCAGCTTAGTCCTGCGATCGGAGGAAAACATTCAGTACTTC,CASSLVLRSEENIQYF,TRBJ2-4,-,-,TRBV7-2
TGTGCCAGCAGTCCCAACGGAGGGCCCTTAACCTACGAGCAGTACTTC,CASSPNGGPLTYEQYF,TRBJ2-7,-,-,TRBV7-6
TGTGCCAGCACCCTGGACAATCACTATGGCTACACCTTC,CASTLDNHYGYTF,TRBJ1-2,-,-,TRBV12-3/TRBV12-4
TGCGCCAGCAGCTTGATGATAGGGAGCTCCTACGAGCAGTACTTC,CASSLMIGSSYEQYF,TRBJ2-7,-,-,TRBV5-1
TGTGCCAGCACGGGGGGCCGAGTTGGCTACACCTTC,CASTGGRVGYTF,TRBJ1-2,-,-,TRBV2
TGTGCCAGCCGACATCGGGGAGAAAAGACCTACGAGCAGTACTTC,CASRHRGEKTYEQYF,TRBJ2-7,-,-,TRBV2
TGTGCCAGCAGCTTACCCAACCGACAGGGTAATTCACCCCTCCACTTT,CASSLPNRQGNSPLHF,TRBJ1-6,TRBD1,-,TRBV5-6
TGTGCCAGCAGTGTAGGGGAGGGCTCCTACAATGAGCAGTTCTTC,CASSVGEGSYNEQFF,TRBJ2-1,TRBD2,-,TRBV2
TGCGCCAGCAGCTTGGGTCACCCTGGAGTCTATGGCTACACCTTC,CASSLGHPGVYGYTF,TRBJ1-2,-,-,TRBV5-1
TGCGCCAGCAGCTTGCCGGCAGGGGAAGATGGCTACACCTTC,CASSLPAGEDGYTF,TRBJ1-2,-,-,TRBV5-1
TGTGCCAGCAGCCCACGATCAAGAGGGTCCGATAGGATGAACACTGAAGCTTTCTTT,CASSPRSRGSDRMNTEAFF,TRBJ1-1,-,-,TRBV7-9
TGTGCCACCAAACAGACTAACTATGGCTACACCTTC,CATKQTNYGYTF,TRBJ1-2,-,-,TRBV6-6
TGTGCCAGCAGCACTATGGGGATACCAGGGGAGGGCTACACCTTC,CASSTMGIPGEGYTF,TRBJ1-2,-,-,TRBV11-2
TGTGCCTGGAGTGTACAGGGGAACACTGAAGCTTTCTTT,CAWSVQGNTEAFF,TRBJ1-1,-,-,TRBV30